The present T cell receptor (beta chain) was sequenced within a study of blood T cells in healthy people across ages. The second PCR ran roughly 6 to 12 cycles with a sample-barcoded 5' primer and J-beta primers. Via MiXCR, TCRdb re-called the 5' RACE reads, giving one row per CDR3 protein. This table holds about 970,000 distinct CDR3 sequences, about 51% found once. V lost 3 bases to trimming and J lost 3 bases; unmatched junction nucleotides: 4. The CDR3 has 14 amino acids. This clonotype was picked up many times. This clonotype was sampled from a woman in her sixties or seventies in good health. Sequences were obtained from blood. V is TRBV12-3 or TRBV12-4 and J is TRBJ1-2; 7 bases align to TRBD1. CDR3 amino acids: CASSLGDRYYGYTF. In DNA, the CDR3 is TGTGCCAGCAGTTTGGGGGACAGATACTATGGCTACACCTTC.